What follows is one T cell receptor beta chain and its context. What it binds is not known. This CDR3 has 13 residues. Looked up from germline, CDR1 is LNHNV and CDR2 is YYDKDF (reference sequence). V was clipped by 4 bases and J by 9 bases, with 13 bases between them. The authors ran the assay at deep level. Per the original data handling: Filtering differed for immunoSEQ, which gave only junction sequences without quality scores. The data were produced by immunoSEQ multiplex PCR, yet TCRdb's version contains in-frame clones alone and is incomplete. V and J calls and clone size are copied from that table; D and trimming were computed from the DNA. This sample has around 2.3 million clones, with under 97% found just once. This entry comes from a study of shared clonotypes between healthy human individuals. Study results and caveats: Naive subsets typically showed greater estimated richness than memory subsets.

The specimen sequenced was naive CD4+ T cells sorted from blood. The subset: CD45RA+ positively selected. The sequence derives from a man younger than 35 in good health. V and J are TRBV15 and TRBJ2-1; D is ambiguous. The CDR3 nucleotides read TGTGCCACCAGCACCGCTAGTCCCACTGAGCAGTTCTTC. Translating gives CATSTASPTEQFF.